This T cell receptor beta chain was sequenced for a study of PD-L1 blockade in urothelial cancer (dated by TCRdb to the late 2010s). General notes on the study: Every patient began therapy in the mid-2010s and was given atezolizumab 1,200 mg intravenously every 3 weeks. Durable clinical benefit was defined as progression-free survival longer than 6 months, and TCR features were also tested against progression-free and overall survival. In the same patients, pretreatment tumors underwent whole exome sequencing and RNA sequencing in addition to TCR sequencing. Pretreatment tumor samples and matched peripheral blood, collected serially before and after atezolizumab treatment, underwent TCR sequencing. Durable clinical benefit was achieved by nine patients and was not achieved by 20 patients. Blood samples were analyzed at 3 weeks after treatment start (second dose) and at 6 weeks after treatment start. An ECOG performance status of 0 or 1 was recorded for the patients, and 0 to 3 prior chemotherapy regimens had been received by the patients. Twenty-five of 29 patients were identified as males with urothelial cancer of bladder origin, and a prior smoking history was reported by 18 of 29 patients. An exploratory multi-omic analysis was conducted of the somatic, immune and clinical correlates of response to PD-L1 blockade with atezolizumab in urothelial cancer. Blood samples yielded a median of roughly 140,000 T cells and around 83,000 unique TCRs, with median clonality approximately 0.08. Some 29 patients had pretreatment blood TCR-seq, some 24 had at least one posttreatment blood collection, and some 24 had tumor TCR-seq.

As concerns this clone: The target of this receptor is not known. The input lacks base qualities; no much larger clone sits a single base away.

In the germline V gene, CDR1 corresponds to SGHDN and CDR2 to FVKESK. Between the V and J ends, shortened by 7 bases and 1 base respectively, the junction contains 21 bases. Taken from cysteine to phenylalanine, the CDR3 has 17 residues. Kept here is only the CDR3 DNA, which spans 51 bases and is read in frame from base 1. To estimate absolute template abundance from read counts, synthetic TCR analog templates were spiked into each PCR. TCRbeta CDR3 regions were amplified from genomic DNA with bias-controlled V and J gene primers using the immunoSEQ assay. Rearranged TCRbeta segments were sequenced at approximately 20X coverage. The study's processing was this. Clustering was used to correct sequencing errors, and CDR3s were annotated against IMGT so that V, D and J genes could be assigned. Downstream analyses used only productive TCRbeta rearrangements and left out out-of-frame or stop-codon sequences. Clonality was calculated as one minus the Shannon entropy normalized by the log of the number of unique productive sequences. Fisher's exact test with Benjamini-Hochberg correction, using a cutoff of adjusted p below 0.01, was how clones that differed between time points or between blood and tumor were identified. TCRdb provides this immuneACCESS table in a form limited to in-frame rearrangements. Some clones are lacking; in checked studies, under half of them reflect an unresolved V gene, and why the rest are absent is not known. D and trimming come from the DNA, and the V and J calls and clone size come from that table. For this sample there are fewer than 95,000 clones; roughly 84% appear just once. The top ten constitute about 2.1% of the sample.

Read against the paper, the sample's time point label means: pretreatment peripheral blood. The cohort included 29 patients with locally advanced or metastatic urothelial carcinoma who were treated at Memorial Sloan Kettering on a trial protocol. Peripheral blood mononuclear cells were collected pretreatment and during treatment, with between 1 and 8 total time points obtained per patient. The Qiagen DNeasy Blood extraction kit was used to purify genomic DNA from total PBMCs and from tumor samples. PBMCs were collected pretreatment and during treatment, and were isolated and stored as previously described. The paper's findings and limits, for the study overall: Because of the small sample size (n ≈ 29) and the many exploratory analyses performed, the results are intended to be regarded as hypothesis-generating. Among patients with durable benefit, tumor-associated TCR clones showed greater expansion in peripheral blood 3 weeks after treatment started (n ≈ 24, p = 0.022). Improved progression-free and overall survival was associated with having pretreatment peripheral blood TCR clonality below the median.

The chain employs TRBV14 and TRBJ2-3, with a tentative D gene TRBD2 over 6 matching bases. The specimen was PBMCs, collected around atezolizumab (anti-PD-L1) treatment. The source of this sequence is a man aged 60-69 years with urothelial cancer. The nucleotide sequence reads as follows: TGTGCCAGCACCGTCTCCCGGACTATTTCTGGCACAGATACGCAGTATTTT. Protein translation: CASTVSRTISGTDTQYF.